This TCR beta chain was found in a study of T cell repertoires in cytomegalovirus infection. At the level of the study: Public TCR beta signatures marked donors with CMV infection and the matching HLA.

TCRdb reanalysed the reads using MiXCR and keeps one entry per CDR3 protein. The table includes 630,000 or so distinct CDR3 sequences, 24% detected once. This clonotype showed up just a few times. Its antigen remains unidentified. The CDR3 length is 16 residues. The V gene's germline CDR1 is SGHVT and CDR2 SQSDAQ. Losses at the gene ends were 4 bases for V and 3 bases for J; bases not matched to a gene: 11. Overall study findings and caveats: In two of eight donors, the top clonotype was HLA-C-restricted CMV-specific. Carriers of CMV plus the relevant HLA were identified by cumulative public TCR beta family frequency.

The genes are TRBV7-4 and TRBJ1-2; 7 bases are a match to TRBD1. The sequence was obtained from a human donor in good health (CMV status not recorded). Some clones in this sample may be carry-over from other donors' samples. Material for sequencing was CD8+ T cells from PBMCs. CDR3 loop: CASSSRGGQSDYGYTF. As DNA, the CDR3 is TGTGCCAGCAGCTCCAGGGGGGGACAGAGCGACTATGGCTACACCTTC.